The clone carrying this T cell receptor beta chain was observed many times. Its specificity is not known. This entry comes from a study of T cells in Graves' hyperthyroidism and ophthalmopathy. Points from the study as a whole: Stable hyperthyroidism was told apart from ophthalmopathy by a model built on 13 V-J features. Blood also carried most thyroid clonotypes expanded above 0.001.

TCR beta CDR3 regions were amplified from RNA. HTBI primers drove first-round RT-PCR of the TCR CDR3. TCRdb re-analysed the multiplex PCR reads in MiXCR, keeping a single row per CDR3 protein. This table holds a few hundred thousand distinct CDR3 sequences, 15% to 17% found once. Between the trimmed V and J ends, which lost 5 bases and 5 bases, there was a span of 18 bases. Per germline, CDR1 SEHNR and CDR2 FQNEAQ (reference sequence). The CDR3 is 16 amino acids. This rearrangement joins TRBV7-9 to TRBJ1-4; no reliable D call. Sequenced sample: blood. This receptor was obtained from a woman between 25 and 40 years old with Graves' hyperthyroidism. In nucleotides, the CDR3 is TGTGCCAGCAGCCACCCAGGCCCCCAGTCGAATGAAAAACTGTTTTTT. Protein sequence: CASSHPGPQSNEKLFF.